There are many counts of the clone carrying this T cell receptor (beta chain). V trimming: 1 base; J trimming: 6 bases; junction bases outside the gene matches: 3. Germline-derived CDR1 and CDR2 are SGHTA and FQGNSA. This CDR3 is 14 amino acids long. This specimen comes from a study of blood T cell repertoires in COVID-19. Study in general: COVID-19 samples from acute and convalescent phases originated in the United States, Italy and Spain. PBMCs, B-cell-depleted T cells, or T cells were the source of the cDNA or gDNA that made up the material.

Authors' analysis steps: The assay estimated nucleated cells by amplifying reference gene primers. Data came from immunoSEQ multiplex PCR; TCRdb stores just in-frame clones and leaves some out. V, J and clone size reflect that table, while D and trimming were determined from the DNA. Among roughly 95,000 clones, approximately 80% were seen once, and the ten largest hold over 3.5%. The source is a man aged 55 to 70 with acute or convalescent COVID-19. The rearrangement uses TRBV7-2 and TRBJ1-5, with 7 bases lining up with TRBD1. The sample taken for sequencing was peripheral blood. The DNA of the CDR3 is TGTGCCAGCAGCTTAGTACAGGGGCCTCAGCCCCAGCATTTT. This translates into CASSLVQGPQPQHF. The full variable domain, rest sourced from reference TRBV7-2 and TRBJ1-5, is GAGVSQSPSNKVTEKGKDVELRCDPISGHTALYWYRQSLGQGLEFLIYFQGNSAPDKSGLPSDRFSAERTGGSVSTLTIQRTQQEDSAVYLCASSLVQGPQPQHFGDGTRLSIL.